This TCR beta chain emerged from a study of cytomegalovirus exposure and HLA in healthy donors. Study in general: Of the donors genotyped, 398 in all, 75% to 90% fell in the Caucasian-associated ancestry cluster. Study-wide results and limits: Later on, a genetic analysis was performed. It linked a missense variant in DCLRE1C with V- and J-gene trimming of TCR beta. Analysis performed later found 16,000 or so TCR beta sequences associated with HLA alleles at 0.05 false discovery rate. Most TCR sequences were uncommon, yet certain public TCRs appeared in many donors.

With 1 base clipped from V and 2 bases from J, the junction kept 3 bases outside the gene matches. This CDR3 has 17 amino acids. The germline V gene encodes CDR1 SGHRS and CDR2 YFSETQ. PCR was performed using 60 Vbeta and 13 Jbeta primers. Profiling relied on immunoSEQ multiplex PCR, and the TCRdb table lists in-frame clones only, not all of them. The sample has nearly 65,000 clones, approximately 70% seen once. Comment on this clone: What it binds is not known.

Sequencing was done on a sample of PBMCs. The chain employs TRBV5-1 and TRBJ2-3; 14 nucleotides match TRBD2. The TCR sequence derives from a man over 45 in good health and CMV-seronegative. CDR3 sequence (DNA): TGCGCCAGCAGCTTGTCGACTAGCGGGGGGGCCACAGATACGCAGTATTTT. The encoded protein is CASSLSTSGGATDTQYF. The full variable domain, in which reference TRBV5-1 and TRBJ2-3 provide the parts outside the CDR3, is KAGVTQTPRYLIKTRGQQVTLSCSPISGHRSVSWYQQTPGQGLQFLFEYFSETQRNKGNFPGRFSGRQFSNSRSEMNVSTLELGDSALYLCASSLSTSGGATDTQYFGPGTRLTVL.